The rows below give T cell receptor beta chains drawn from one sample of a study of blood T cell repertoires in COVID-19. Profiling relied on immunoSEQ multiplex PCR, and the TCRdb table lists in-frame clones only, not all of them. Among 60,000 to 85,000 clones listed, approximately 87% were seen once. Sample: peripheral blood. The receptor set was obtained from a man aged 45-65 years with active COVID-19. Both conserved end residues are part of each CDR3. The D gene is left open where the match is weak.

D gene	V gene	CDR3 length	J gene	CDR3 DNA	CDR3 protein
-	TRBV19	14	TRBJ2-3	TGTGCCAGTAGTATAGGAGCTTACACAGATACGCAGTATTTT	CASSIGAYTDTQYF
-	TRBV20-1	10	TRBJ2-5	TGCAGCTGGCGGGGAGAGACCCAGTACTTC	CSWRGETQYF
-	TRBV5-5	16	TRBJ2-1	TGTGCCAGCAGCCCGCCGGGGGTGTCCTCCTACAATGAGCAGTTCTTC	CASSPPGVSSYNEQFF
TRBD1	TRBV7-8	15	TRBJ1-4	TGTGCCAGCAGTTCTGGGGACAGGGATAATGAAAAACTGTTTTTT	CASSSGDRDNEKLFF
TRBD1	TRBV27	18	TRBJ2-2	TGTGCCAGCAGTTTACGGGCAGGGGGCAATACGAACACCGGGGAGCTGTTTTTT	CASSLRAGGNTNTGELFF
-	TRBV18	16	TRBJ2-1	TGTGCCAGCTCACTCTCTAGCGCAACGAGCTACAATGAGCAGTTCTTC	CASSLSSATSYNEQFF
TRBD1	TRBV19	15	TRBJ1-4	TGTGCCAGTAGTACGCTGACAGGGGTTCGTGAAAAACTGTTTTTT	CASSTLTGVREKLFF
TRBD1	TRBV6-2/TRBV6-3	14	TRBJ1-6	TGTGCCAGCAGTAACAGGGGGCGGAATTCACCCCTCCACTTT	CASSNRGRNSPLHF
-	TRBV18	13	TRBJ2-7	TGTGCCAGCTCACCCTCCCCCGAGGGCGAGCAGTACTTC	CASSPSPEGEQYF
TRBD2	TRBV7-2	15	TRBJ2-7	TGTGCCAACAGCCCCAACGGAGCGGGGGGCAACGAGCAGTACTTC	CANSPNGAGGNEQYF
TRBD1	TRBV9	15	TRBJ1-2	TGTGCCAGCAGCTTCTACGGGACAGCGGTCTATGGCTACACCTTC	CASSFYGTAVYGYTF
-	TRBV5-5	15	TRBJ2-1	TGTGCCAGCAGCCAGGTCCTCTTATCCTACAATGAGCAGTTCTTC	CASSQVLLSYNEQFF